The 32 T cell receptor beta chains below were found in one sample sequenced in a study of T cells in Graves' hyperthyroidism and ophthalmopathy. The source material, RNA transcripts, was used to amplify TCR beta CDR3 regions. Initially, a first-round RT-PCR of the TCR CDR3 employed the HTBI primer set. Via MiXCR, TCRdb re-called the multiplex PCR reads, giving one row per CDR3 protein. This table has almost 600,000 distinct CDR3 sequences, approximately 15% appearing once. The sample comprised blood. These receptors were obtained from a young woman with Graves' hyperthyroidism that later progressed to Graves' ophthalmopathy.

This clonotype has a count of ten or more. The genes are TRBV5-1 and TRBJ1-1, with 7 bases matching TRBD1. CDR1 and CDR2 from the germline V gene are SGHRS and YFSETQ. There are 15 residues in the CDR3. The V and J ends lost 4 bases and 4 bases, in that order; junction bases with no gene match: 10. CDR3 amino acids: CASSLLQGQGTEAFF. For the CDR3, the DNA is TGCGCCAGCAGCCTTCTACAGGGGCAGGGCACTGAAGCTTTCTTT. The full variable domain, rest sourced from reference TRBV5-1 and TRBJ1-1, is KAGVTQTPRYLIKTRGQQVTLSCSPISGHRSVSWYQQTPGQGLQFLFEYFSETQRNKGNFPGRFSGRQFSNSRSEMNVSTLELGDSALYLCASSLLQGQGTEAFFGQGTRLTVV.

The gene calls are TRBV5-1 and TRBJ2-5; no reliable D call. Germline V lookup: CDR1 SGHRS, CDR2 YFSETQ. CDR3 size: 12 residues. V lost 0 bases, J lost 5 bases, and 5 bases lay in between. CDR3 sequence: CASSLAQETQYF. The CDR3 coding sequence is TGCGCCAGCAGCTTGGCCCAGGAGACCCAGTACTTC.

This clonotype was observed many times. The CDR3 region is CSVTGSWREVQETQYF. Here the CDR3 DNA reads TGCAGTGTCACAGGGAGTTGGCGGGAGGTCCAAGAGACCCAGTACTTC. V usage is TRBV29-1 and J usage is TRBJ2-5; the match to TRBD2 covers 8 bases. Germline CDR1 reads SQVTM; CDR2 reads ANQGSEA. The CDR3 runs to 16 residues.

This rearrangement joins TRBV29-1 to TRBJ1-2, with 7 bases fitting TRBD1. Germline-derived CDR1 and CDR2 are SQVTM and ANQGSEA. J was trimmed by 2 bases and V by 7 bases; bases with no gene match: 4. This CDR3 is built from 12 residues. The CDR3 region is CSGGQSNYGYTF. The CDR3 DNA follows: TGCAGCGGGGGACAGAGCAACTATGGCTACACCTTC.

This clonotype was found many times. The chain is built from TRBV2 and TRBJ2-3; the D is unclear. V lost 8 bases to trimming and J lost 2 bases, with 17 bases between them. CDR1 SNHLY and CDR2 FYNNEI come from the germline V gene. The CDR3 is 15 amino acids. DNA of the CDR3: TGTGCCAGCCTGGGGTCACGACCCATCACAGATACGCAGTATTTT. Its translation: CASLGSRPITDTQYF.

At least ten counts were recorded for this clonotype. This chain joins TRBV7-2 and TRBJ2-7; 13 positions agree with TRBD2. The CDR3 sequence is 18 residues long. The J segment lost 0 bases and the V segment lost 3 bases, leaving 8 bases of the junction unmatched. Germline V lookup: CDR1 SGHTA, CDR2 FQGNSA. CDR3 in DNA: TGTGCCAGCAGCTTTGGACTAGCGGGAGTCCCAAGCTCCTACGAGCAGTACTTC. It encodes CASSFGLAGVPSSYEQYF.

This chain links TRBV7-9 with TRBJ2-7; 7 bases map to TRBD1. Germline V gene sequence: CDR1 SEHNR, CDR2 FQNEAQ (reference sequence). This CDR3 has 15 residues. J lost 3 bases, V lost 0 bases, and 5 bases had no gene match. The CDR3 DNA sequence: TGTGCCAGCAGCTTAGCTTGGGACAGCTTCTACGAGCAGTACTTC. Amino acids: CASSLAWDSFYEQYF. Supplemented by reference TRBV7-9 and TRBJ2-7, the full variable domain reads DTGVSQNPRHKITKRGQNVTFRCDPISEHNRLYWYRQTLGQGPEFLTYFQNEAQLEKSRLLSDRFSAERPKGSFSTLEIQRTEQGDSAMYLCASSLAWDSFYEQYFGPGTRLTVT.

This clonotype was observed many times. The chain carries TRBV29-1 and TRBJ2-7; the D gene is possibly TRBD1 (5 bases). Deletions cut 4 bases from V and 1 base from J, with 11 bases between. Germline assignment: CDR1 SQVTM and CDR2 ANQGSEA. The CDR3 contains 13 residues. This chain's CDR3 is CSVANRLSYEQYF. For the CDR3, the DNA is TGCAGCGTTGCTAACAGGTTATCCTACGAGCAGTACTTC.

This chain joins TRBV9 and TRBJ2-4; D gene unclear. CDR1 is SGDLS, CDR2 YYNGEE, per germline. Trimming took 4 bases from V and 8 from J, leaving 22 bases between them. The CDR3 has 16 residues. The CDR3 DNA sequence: TGTGCCAGCAGCCCCGCTCGGCATTCACTAACGGACATTCAGTACTTC. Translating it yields CASSPARHSLTDIQYF.

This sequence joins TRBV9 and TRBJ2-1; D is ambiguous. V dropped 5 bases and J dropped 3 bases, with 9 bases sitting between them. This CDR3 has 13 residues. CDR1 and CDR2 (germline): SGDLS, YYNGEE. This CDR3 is CASSSEIYNEQFF. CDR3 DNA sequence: TGTGCCAGCAGTTCAGAGATCTACAATGAGCAGTTCTTC.

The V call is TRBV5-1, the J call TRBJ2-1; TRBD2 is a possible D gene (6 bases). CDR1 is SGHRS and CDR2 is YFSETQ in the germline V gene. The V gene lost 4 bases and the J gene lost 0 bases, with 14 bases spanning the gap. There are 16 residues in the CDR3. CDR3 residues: CASSTQDGSSYNEQFF. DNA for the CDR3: TGCGCCAGCAGCACCCAGGACGGGAGCTCCTACAATGAGCAGTTCTTC.

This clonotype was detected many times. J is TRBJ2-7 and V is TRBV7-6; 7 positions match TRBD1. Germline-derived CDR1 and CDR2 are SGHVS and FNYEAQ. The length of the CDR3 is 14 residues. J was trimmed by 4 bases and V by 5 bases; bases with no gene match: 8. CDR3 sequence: CASSMGQSFYEQYF. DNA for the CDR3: TGTGCCAGCAGCATGGGACAGAGTTTTTACGAGCAGTACTTC.

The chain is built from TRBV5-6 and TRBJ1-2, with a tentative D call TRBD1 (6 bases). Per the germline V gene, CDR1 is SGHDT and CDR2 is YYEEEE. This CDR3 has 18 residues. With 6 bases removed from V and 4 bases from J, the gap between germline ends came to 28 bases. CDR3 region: CASNPMNAGVAPSYGYTF. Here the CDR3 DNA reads TGTGCCAGCAACCCCATGAATGCAGGGGTGGCCCCTTCCTATGGCTACACCTTC.

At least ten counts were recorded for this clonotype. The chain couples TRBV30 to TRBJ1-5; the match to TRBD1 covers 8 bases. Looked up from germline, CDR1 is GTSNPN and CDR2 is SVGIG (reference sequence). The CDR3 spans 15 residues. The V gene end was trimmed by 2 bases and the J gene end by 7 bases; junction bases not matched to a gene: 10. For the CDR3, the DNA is TGTGCCTGGAGTAGGTCCGGACAGGGAAGCCAGCCCCAGCATTTT. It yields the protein CAWSRSGQGSQPQHF.

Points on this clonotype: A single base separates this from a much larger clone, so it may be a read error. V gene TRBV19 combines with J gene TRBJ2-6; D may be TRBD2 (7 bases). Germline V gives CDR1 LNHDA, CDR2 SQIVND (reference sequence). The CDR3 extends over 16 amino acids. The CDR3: CASSITGGSGANVVTF. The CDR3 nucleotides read TGTGCCAGTAGTATTACGGGGGGCTCTGGGGCCAACGTCGTGACTTTC.

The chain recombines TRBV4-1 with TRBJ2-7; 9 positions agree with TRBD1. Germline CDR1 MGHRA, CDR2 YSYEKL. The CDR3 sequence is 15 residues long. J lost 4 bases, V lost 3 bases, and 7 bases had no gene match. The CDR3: CASSHGTGKAYEQYF. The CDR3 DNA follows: TGCGCCAGCAGCCATGGGACAGGGAAGGCTTACGAGCAGTACTTC.

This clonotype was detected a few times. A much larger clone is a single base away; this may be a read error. For the CDR3, the DNA is TGCAGTGCTTCGGGACTAGCGGGAGAGAGAGGCAATGAGCAGTTCTTC. Amino acids: CSASGLAGERGNEQFF. The chain links TRBV20-1 to TRBJ2-1; 14 bases are shared with TRBD2. The V and J ends lost 5 bases and 6 bases, in that order; junction bases with no gene match: 9. The CDR3 covers 16 residues. Germline V gene data show CDR1 as DFQATT and CDR2 as SNEGSKA (reference sequence).

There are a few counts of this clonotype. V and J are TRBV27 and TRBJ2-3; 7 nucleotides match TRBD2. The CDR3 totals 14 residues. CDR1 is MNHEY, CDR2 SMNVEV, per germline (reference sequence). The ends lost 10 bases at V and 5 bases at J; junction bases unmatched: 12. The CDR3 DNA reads TGTGCCACCTTAGCGGGCCCGGAAGGAGATACGCAGTATTTT. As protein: CATLAGPEGDTQYF.

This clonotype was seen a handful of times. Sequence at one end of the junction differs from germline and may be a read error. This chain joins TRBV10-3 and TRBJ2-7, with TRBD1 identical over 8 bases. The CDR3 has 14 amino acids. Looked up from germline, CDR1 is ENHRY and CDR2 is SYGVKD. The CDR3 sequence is CATSEGQVNYEQYF. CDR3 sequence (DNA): TGTGCCACCAGTGAGGGACAGGTCAACTACGAGCAGTACTTC.

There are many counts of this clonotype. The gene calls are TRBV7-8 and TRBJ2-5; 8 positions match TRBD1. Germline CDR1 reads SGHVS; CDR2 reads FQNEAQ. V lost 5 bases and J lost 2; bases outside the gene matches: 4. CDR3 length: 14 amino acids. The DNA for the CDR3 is TGTGCCAGCAGCCGGACAGGGAGGCAAGAGACCCAGTACTTC. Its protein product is CASSRTGRQETQYF. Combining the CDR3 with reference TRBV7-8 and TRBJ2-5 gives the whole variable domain GAGVSQSPRYKVAKRGQDVALRCDPISGHVSLFWYQQALGQGPEFLTYFQNEAQLDKSGLPSDRFFAERPEGSVSTLKIQRTQQEDSAVYLCASSRTGRQETQYFGPGTRLLVL.

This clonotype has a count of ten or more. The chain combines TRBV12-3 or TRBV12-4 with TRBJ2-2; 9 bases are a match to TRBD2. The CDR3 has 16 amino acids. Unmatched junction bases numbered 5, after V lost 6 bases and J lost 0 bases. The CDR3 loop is CASSRLAEPNTGELFF. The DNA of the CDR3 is TGTGCCAGCAGCAGACTAGCGGAACCGAACACCGGGGAGCTGTTTTTT.

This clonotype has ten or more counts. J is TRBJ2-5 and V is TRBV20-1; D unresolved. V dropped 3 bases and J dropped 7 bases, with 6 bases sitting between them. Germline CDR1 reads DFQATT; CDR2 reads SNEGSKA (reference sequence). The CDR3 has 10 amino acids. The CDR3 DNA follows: TGCAGTGCTAGCCTGGGGACCCAGTACTTC. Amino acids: CSASLGTQYF.

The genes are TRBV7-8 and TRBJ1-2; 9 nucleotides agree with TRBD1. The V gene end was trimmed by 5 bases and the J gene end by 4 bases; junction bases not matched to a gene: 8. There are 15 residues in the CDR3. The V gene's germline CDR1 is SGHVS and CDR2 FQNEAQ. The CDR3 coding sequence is TGTGCCAGCAGCCCGTGGGACAGGGTACCCTATGGCTACACCTTC. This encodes CASSPWDRVPYGYTF. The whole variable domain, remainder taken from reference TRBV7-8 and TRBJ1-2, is GAGVSQSPRYKVAKRGQDVALRCDPISGHVSLFWYQQALGQGPEFLTYFQNEAQLDKSGLPSDRFFAERPEGSVSTLKIQRTQQEDSAVYLCASSPWDRVPYGYTFGSGTRLTVV.

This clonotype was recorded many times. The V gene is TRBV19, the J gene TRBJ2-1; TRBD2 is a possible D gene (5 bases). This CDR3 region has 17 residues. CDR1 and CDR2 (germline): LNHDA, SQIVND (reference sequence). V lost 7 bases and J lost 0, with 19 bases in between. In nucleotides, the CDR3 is TGTGCCAGTACCGCCGAGGACTTCTCCTACTCCTACAATGAGCAGTTCTTC. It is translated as CASTAEDFSYSYNEQFF.

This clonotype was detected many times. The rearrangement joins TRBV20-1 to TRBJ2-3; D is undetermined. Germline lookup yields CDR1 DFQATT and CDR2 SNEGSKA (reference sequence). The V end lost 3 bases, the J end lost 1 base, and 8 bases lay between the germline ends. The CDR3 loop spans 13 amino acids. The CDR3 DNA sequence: TGCAGTGCTAGGCCGGGTCGCACAGATACGCAGTATTTT. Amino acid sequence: CSARPGRTDTQYF.

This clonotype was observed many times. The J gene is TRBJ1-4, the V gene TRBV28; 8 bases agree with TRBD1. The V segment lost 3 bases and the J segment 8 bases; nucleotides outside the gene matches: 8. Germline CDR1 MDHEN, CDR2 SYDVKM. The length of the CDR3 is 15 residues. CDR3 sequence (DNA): TGTGCCAGCAGTTTGCCAGGGGGCGAGGGGGAAAAACTGTTTTTT. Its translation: CASSLPGGEGEKLFF.

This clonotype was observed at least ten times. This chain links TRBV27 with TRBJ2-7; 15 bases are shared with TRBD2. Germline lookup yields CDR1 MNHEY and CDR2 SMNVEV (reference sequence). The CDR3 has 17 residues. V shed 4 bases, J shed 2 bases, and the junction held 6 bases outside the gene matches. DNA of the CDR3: TGTGCCAGCAGTTCACCGGGACTAGCGGGAGGCACCTACGAGCAGTACTTC. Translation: CASSSPGLAGGTYEQYF.

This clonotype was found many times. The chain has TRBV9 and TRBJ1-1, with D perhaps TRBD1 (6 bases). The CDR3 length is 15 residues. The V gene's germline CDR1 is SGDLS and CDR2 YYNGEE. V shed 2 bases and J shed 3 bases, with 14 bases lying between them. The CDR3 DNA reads TGTGCCAGCAGCGTTGGACAGCGCGATTACACTGAAGCTTTCTTT. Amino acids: CASSVGQRDYTEAFF.

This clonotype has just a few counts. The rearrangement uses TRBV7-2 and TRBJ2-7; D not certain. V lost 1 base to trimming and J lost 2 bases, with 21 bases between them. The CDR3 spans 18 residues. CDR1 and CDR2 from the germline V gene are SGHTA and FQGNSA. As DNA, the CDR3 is TGTGCCAGCAGCTTAGGGGTATCGGCCCCGGACCTCACCTACGAGCAGTACTTC. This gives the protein CASSLGVSAPDLTYEQYF.

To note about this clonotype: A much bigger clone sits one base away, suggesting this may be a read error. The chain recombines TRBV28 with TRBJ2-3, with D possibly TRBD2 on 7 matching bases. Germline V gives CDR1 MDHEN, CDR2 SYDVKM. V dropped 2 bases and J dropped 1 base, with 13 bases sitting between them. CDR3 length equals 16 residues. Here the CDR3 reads CASSLRRGAGTDTQYF. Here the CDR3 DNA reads TGTGCCAGCAGTTTACGACGGGGGGCCGGCACAGATACGCAGTATTTT. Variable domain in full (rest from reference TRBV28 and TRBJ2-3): DVKVTQSSRYLVKRTGEKVFLECVQDMDHENMFWYRQDPGLGLRLIYFSYDVKMKEKGDIPEGYSVSREKKERFSLILESASTNQTSMYLCASSLRRGAGTDTQYFGPGTRLTVL.

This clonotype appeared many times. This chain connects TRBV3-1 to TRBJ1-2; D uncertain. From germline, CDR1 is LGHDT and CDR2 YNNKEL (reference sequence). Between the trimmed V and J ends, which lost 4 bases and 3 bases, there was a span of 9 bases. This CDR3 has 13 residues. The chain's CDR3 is CASSPTKYYGYTF. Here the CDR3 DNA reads TGTGCCAGCAGCCCAACTAAATACTATGGCTACACCTTC.

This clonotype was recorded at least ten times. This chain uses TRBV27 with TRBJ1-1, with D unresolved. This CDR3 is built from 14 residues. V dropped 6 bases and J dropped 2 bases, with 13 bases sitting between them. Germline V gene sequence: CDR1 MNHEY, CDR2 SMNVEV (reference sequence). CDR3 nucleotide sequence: TGTGCCAGCAGCCTCATGGACGGAAACACTGAAGCTTTCTTT. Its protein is CASSLMDGNTEAFF.